This TCR beta chain was profiled in a study of cytomegalovirus exposure and HLA in healthy donors. The PCR had 60 Vbeta and 13 Jbeta primers. Sequenced by immunoSEQ multiplex PCR; TCRdb stores in-frame clones only, minus some. Of about 190,000 clones in the sample, roughly 80% were seen once. CDR3 length equals 13 residues. Germline CDR1 SGHNT, CDR2 YYREEE (reference sequence). Between the trimmed V and J ends, which lost 4 bases and 5 bases, there was a span of 10 bases. Study observations and caveats: Later examination showed HLA-associated TCR beta chains had greater clonal expansion than equally common others. Reports indicated that the classifier achieved high specificity and sensitivity in diagnosing cytomegalovirus status. Presence/absence comparisons presumed near-even sequencing depth among donors. Prior analysis indicated that the majority of TCR beta V segments exhibited productivity approximately 90% or approximately 30% of the time.

A note on this clone: Its antigen is unknown.

Input material: PBMCs. The rearrangement links TRBV5-4 to TRBJ1-5, with D hard to call. The source of this sequence is a man aged 40-49 years in good health and CMV-seropositive. CDR3 in DNA: TGTGCCAGCAGCCCCGGGGTGGATCAGCCCCAGCATTTT. Translating gives CASSPGVDQPQHF.